The clone carrying this TCR beta chain appeared once. This record belongs to a study of blood T cell repertoires in COVID-19. The CDR3 runs to 12 residues. Deletions cut 5 bases from V and 9 bases from J, with 11 bases between. Study members were between about 18 and 100 years old and lived in some 26 US regions. Exposed study participants had met a COVID-19 case within 2 weeks before entry. Per the authors' pipeline: Estimation of nucleated cell counts relied on the amplification of reference gene primers. The table came from immunoSEQ multiplex PCR; TCRdb's copy has only in-frame clones and leaves some out. From that table come the V and J calls and clone size; the DNA was used to work out D and trimming. The profile shows approximately 380,000 clones, approximately 91% of them singletons.

The sequence was obtained from a woman aged 40 to 49 who had been exposed to COVID-19. What was sequenced was PBMCs or T cells enriched from blood (not recorded which). The chain has TRBV12-3 or TRBV12-4 and TRBJ2-1; D remains unclear. The CDR3 region is CASSQISTEQFF. CDR3 in DNA: TGTGCCAGCAGTCAAATTAGTACTGAGCAGTTCTTC.